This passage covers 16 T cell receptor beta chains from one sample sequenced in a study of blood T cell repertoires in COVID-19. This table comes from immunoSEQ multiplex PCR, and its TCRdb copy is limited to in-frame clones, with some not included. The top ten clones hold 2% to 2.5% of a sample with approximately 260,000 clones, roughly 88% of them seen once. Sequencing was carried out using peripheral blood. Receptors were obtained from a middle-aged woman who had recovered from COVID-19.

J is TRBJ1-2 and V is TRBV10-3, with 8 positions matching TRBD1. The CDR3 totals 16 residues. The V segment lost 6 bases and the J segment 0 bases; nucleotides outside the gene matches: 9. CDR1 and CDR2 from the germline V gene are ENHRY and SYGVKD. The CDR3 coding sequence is TGTGCCATCAGGCCGACAGGGGCCGTAGCTAACTATGGCTACACCTTC. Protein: CAIRPTGAVANYGYTF.

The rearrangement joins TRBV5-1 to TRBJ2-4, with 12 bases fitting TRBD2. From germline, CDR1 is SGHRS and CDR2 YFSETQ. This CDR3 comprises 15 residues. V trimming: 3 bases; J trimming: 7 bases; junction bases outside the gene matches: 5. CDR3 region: CASSSTSGRPNIQYF. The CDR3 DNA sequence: TGCGCCAGCAGCTCGACTAGCGGGAGACCCAACATTCAGTACTTC.

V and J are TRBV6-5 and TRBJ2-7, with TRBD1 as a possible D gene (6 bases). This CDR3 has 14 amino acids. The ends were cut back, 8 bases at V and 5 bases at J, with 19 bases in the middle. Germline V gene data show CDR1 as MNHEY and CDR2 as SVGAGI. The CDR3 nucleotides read TGTGCCAGCTCGCGTGCCACAGGGTCGGACGAGCAGTACTTC. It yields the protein CASSRATGSDEQYF.

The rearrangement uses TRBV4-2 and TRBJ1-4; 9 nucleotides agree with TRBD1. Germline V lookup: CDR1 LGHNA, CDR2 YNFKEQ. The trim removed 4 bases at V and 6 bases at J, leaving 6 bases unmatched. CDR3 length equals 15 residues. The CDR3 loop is CASSPRTGAYEKLFF. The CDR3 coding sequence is TGTGCCAGCAGCCCCCGGACAGGGGCTTATGAAAAACTGTTTTTT.

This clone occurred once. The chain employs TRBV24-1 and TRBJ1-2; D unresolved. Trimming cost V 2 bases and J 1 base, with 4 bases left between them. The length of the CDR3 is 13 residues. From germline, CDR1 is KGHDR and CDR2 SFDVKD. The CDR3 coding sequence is TGTGCCACCAGTGATTCCCATAACTATGGCTACACCTTC. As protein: CATSDSHNYGYTF.

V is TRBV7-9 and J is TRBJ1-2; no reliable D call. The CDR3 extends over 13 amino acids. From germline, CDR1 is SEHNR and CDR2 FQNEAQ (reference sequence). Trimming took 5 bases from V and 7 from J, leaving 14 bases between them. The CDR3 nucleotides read TGTGCCAGCAGCCCGATATTAACGGGTGGCTACACCTTC. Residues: CASSPILTGGYTF.

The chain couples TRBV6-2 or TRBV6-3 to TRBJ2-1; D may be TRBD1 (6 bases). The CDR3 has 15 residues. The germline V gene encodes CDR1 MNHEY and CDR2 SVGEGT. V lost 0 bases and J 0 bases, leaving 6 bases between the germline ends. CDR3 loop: CASSYSGGSYNEQFF. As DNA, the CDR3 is TGTGCCAGCAGTTACTCAGGGGGCTCCTACAATGAGCAGTTCTTC.

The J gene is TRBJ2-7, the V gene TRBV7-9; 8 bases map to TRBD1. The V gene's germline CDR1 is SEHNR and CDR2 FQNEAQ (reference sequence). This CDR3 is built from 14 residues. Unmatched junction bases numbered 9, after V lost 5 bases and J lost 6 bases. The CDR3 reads CASSVDRASAEQYF. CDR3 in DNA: TGTGCCAGCAGCGTGGACAGGGCTTCGGCCGAGCAGTACTTC.

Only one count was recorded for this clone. The CDR3 DNA reads as TGTGCCAGCAGCCTCCAGGGATGGGAGGGGAACACTGAAGCTTTCTTT. This encodes CASSLQGWEGNTEAFF. V is TRBV7-9 and J is TRBJ1-1, with D possibly being TRBD1 (5 bases). Trimming cost V 5 bases and J 1 base, with 17 bases left between them. The germline CDR1 and CDR2 sequences are SEHNR and FQNEAQ (reference sequence). The CDR3 sequence is 16 residues long.

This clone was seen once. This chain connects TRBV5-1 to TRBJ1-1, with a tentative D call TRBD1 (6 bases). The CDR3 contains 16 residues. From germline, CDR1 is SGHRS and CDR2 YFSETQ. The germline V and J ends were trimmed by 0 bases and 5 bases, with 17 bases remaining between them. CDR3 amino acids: CASSLAGTGILTEAFF. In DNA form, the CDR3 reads TGCGCCAGCAGCTTGGCGGGTACAGGGATTCTGACTGAAGCTTTCTTT.

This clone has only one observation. CDR3 nucleotide sequence: TGTGCCAGCAGTACCCGAGGACTTAACACCGGGGAGCTGTTTTTT. Translating it yields CASSTRGLNTGELFF. The genes are TRBV6-5 and TRBJ2-2, with TRBD2 as a possible D gene (5 bases). Trimming cost V 5 bases and J 2 bases, with 12 bases left between them. The V gene's germline CDR1 is MNHEY and CDR2 SVGAGI. The CDR3 sequence is 15 residues long.

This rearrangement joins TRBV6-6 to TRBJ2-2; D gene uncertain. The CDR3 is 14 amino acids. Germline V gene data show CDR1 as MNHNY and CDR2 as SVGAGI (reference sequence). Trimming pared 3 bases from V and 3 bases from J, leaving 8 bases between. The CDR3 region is CASSYERYTGELFF. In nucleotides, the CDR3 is TGTGCCAGCAGTTATGAGCGTTACACCGGGGAGCTGTTTTTT.

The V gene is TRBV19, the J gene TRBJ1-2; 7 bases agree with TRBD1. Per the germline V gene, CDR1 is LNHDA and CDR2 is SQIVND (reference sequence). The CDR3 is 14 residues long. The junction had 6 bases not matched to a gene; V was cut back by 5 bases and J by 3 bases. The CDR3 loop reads CASSLTGVDYGYTF. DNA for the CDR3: TGTGCCAGTAGTTTAACAGGGGTCGACTATGGCTACACCTTC.

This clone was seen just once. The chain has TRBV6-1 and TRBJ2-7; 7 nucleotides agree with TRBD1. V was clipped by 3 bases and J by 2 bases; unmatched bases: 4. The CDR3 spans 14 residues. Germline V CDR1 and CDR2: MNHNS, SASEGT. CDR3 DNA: TGTGCCAGCAGTGAGTACAGGGGACCCTACGAGCAGTACTTC. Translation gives CASSEYRGPYEQYF.

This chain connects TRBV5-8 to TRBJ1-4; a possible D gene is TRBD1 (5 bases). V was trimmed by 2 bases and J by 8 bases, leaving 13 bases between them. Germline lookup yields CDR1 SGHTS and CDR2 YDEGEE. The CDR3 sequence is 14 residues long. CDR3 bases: TGTGCCAGCAGCTTCCCAGGGTCAGGGGAAAAACTGTTTTTT. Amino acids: CASSFPGSGEKLFF.

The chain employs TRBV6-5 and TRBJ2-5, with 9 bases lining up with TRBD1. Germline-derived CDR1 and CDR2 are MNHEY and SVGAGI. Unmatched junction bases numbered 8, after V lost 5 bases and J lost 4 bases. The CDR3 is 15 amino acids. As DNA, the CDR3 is TGTGCCAGCAGTAGGGGCCGACAGGGGGGAGAGACCCAGTACTTC. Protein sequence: CASSRGRQGGETQYF.